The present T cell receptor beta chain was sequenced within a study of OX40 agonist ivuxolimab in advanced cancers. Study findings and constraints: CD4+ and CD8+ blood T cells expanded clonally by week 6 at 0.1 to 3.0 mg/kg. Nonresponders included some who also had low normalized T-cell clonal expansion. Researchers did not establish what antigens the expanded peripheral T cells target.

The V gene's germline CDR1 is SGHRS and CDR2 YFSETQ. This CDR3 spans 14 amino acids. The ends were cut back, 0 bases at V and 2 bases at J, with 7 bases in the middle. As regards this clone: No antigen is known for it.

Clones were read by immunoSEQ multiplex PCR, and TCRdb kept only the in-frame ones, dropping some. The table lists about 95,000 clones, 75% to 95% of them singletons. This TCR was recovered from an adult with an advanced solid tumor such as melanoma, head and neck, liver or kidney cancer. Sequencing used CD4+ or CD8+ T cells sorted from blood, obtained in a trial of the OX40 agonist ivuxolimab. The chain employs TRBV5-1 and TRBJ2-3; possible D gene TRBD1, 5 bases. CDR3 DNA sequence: TGCGCCAGCAGCTTGGGACAGAACACAGATACGCAGTATTTT. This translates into CASSLGQNTDTQYF.